This paragraph reports one TCR beta chain. TCRdb's copy holds only in-frame clones and misses some; the assay was immunoSEQ multiplex PCR. The sample has about 290,000 clones, around 86% seen once; the top ten hold 1.5% to 2%. Either two negative PCRs, clearance, or symptom resolution qualified Cohort 3 donors as recovered. CDR1 SGHTA and CDR2 FQGTGA come from the germline V gene. Trimming cost V 6 bases and J 4 bases, with 9 bases left between them. The CDR3 loop spans 13 amino acids. This specimen belongs to a study of blood T cell repertoires in COVID-19. On the study more broadly: Whether acute or convalescent, the COVID-19 samples came from the United States, Italy and Spain.

Sequencing was carried out using PBMCs or T cells enriched from blood (not recorded which). V usage is TRBV7-3 and J usage is TRBJ2-2; the D gene is possibly TRBD1 (6 bases). This clonotype was sampled from a woman in her forties who had recovered from COVID-19. This CDR3 reads CASRPGVTGELFF. The CDR3 region has the DNA TGTGCCAGCAGGCCAGGGGTCACCGGGGAGCTGTTTTTT. The full variable domain, its missing parts supplied by reference TRBV7-3 and TRBJ2-2, is GAGVSQTPSNKVTEKGKYVELRCDPISGHTALYWYRQSLGQGPEFLIYFQGTGAADDSGLPNDRFFAVRPEGSVSTLKIQRTERGDSAVYLCASRPGVTGELFFGEGSRLTVL.